One T cell receptor beta chain is described in this entry. The record originates from a study of CD8 T cells in Susac syndrome. CD8+ and CD4+ T cells from blood underwent TCR beta sequencing, which was carried out in a high-throughput format. Healthy donors were controls matched for age and sex. FACS enriched CD8+ TEMRA cells, while bulk CD8+ and CD4+ were negatively isolated. RNA in amounts of roughly 0.5 to 1 ug was reverse transcribed with random hexamers. The method of amplification for TCR beta CDR3 was immunoSEQ multiplex PCR, covering 54 Vbeta and 13 Jbeta. MiXCR, run by TCRdb on the immunoSEQ multiplex PCR reads, gives a single entry per CDR3 protein. The table has fewer than 65,000 distinct CDR3 sequences, around 90% seen once. The TCR comes from a human donor in good health. The sequenced sample was CD8+ T cells from PBMCs.

The CDR3 DNA sequence: TGTGCCTGGAGCGCTTCTGCGAACACCGGGGAGCTGTTTTTT. Amino acid sequence: CAWSASANTGELFF. This chain joins TRBV30 and TRBJ2-2; D not resolved. Deletions cut 3 bases from V and 0 bases from J, with 8 bases between. This CDR3 contains 14 residues. Germline V gene data show CDR1 as GTSNPN and CDR2 as SVGIG (reference sequence).